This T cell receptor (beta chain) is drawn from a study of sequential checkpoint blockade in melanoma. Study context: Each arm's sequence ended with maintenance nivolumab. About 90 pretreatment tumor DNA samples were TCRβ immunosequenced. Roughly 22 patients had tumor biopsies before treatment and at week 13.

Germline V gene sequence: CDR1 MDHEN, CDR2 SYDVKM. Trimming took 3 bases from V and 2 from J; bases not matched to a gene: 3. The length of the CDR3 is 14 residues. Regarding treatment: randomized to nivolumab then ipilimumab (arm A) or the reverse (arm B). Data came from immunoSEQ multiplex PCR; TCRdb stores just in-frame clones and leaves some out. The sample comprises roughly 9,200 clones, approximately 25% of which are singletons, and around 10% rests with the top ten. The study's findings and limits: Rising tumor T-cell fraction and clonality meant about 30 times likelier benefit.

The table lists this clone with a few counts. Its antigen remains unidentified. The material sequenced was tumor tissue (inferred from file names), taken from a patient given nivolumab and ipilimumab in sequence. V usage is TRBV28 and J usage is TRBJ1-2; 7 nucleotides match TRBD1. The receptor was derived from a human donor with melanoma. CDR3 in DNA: TGTGCCAGCAGTTTGACAGGGCAGAACTATGGCTACACCTTC. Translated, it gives CASSLTGQNYGYTF.